This entry lists 14 T cell receptor beta chains sequenced from one sample in a study of regulatory T cells in long-lasting Graves disease. Time point of the sample: persistent/refractory GD, antithyroid drugs over 5 years with positive TRAb. Making the TCR library involved RNA that had been extracted from PBMCs. Construction of TCR beta libraries relied on iRepertoire HTBI primers and on Arm-PCR targeting CDR3 regions. A single record per CDR3 protein comes from TCRdb applying MiXCR to the multiplex PCR reads. Of about 290,000 distinct CDR3 sequences listed, around 20% are singletons. The sequenced sample was peripheral blood mononuclear cells (PBMCs), obtained when the disease was refractory, from a patient treated with antithyroid drugs. Source of these receptors: a female donor with Graves disease.

This clonotype has at least ten counts. V usage is TRBV7-2 and J usage is TRBJ1-2, with TRBD1 identical over 7 bases. The length of the CDR3 is 13 residues. Germline V gene sequence: CDR1 SGHTA, CDR2 FQGNSA. V was clipped by 1 base and J by 4 bases; unmatched bases: 0. This CDR3 reads CASSLDRGYGYTF. DNA for the CDR3: TGTGCCAGCAGCTTAGACAGGGGCTATGGCTACACCTTC.

This rearrangement joins TRBV6-1 to TRBJ2-7; TRBD2 agrees at 10 bases. This CDR3 has 16 amino acids. The germline V gene has CDR1 MNHNS and CDR2 SASEGT. V shed 6 bases, J shed 10 bases, and the junction held 18 bases outside the gene matches. CDR3 loop: CASRRAATSGREIQYF. The CDR3 bases are TGTGCCAGCAGACGAGCCGCGACTAGCGGGCGCGAAATACAGTACTTC.

V gene TRBV27 combines with J gene TRBJ1-2; D not resolved. Germline V CDR1 and CDR2: MNHEY, SMNVEV (reference sequence). V dropped 2 bases and J dropped 0 bases, with 13 bases sitting between them. The CDR3 covers 16 residues. CDR3 nucleotides: TGTGCCAGCAGTTTAGTGGGTGGCCGCACTAACTATGGCTACACCTTC. As protein: CASSLVGGRTNYGYTF.

The CDR3 spells CASSPTSGRVEQYF. The CDR3 nucleotides read TGTGCCAGCAGTCCCACTAGCGGGAGGGTCGAGCAGTACTTC. The chain joins TRBV6-1 to TRBJ2-7; 13 bases align to TRBD2. With V trimmed by 5 bases and J by 6 bases, 4 bases remained unmatched. The V gene's germline CDR1 is MNHNS and CDR2 SASEGT. This CDR3 contains 14 residues.

The V and J genes are TRBV27 and TRBJ2-7, with no clear D. Germline CDR1 reads MNHEY; CDR2 reads SMNVEV (reference sequence). The CDR3 covers 13 residues. Trimming pared 2 bases from V and 2 bases from J, leaving 7 bases between. The CDR3 sequence: CASSLLPTYEQYF. The DNA for the CDR3 is TGTGCCAGCAGTTTACTGCCCACCTACGAGCAGTACTTC.

This clonotype has a handful of counts. Here the CDR3 reads CASSVTGDNQPQHF. DNA for the CDR3: TGTGCCAGCAGTGTAACGGGGGACAATCAGCCCCAGCATTTT. V and J are TRBV6-1 and TRBJ1-5, with a possible D match to TRBD1 (5 bases). CDR3 length equals 14 residues. Trimming shortened V by 4 bases and J by 3 bases, and 10 bases separated the two germline ends. Germline V gene lookup returns CDR1 MNHNS and CDR2 SASEGT.

The J gene is TRBJ2-7, the V gene TRBV4-2; D is possibly TRBD1 or TRBD2 (6 bases each). The CDR3 length is 15 residues. Trimming shortened V by 1 base and J by 3 bases, and 13 bases separated the two germline ends. The germline gives CDR1 LGHNA, CDR2 YNFKEQ. Here the CDR3 reads CASSQVSRGLYEQYF. CDR3 in DNA: TGTGCCAGCAGCCAAGTATCCCGGGGGCTCTACGAGCAGTACTTC.

In the case of this clonotype: A read error may produce the germline difference seen at one junction end. The chain recombines TRBV7-9 with TRBJ1-2; 10 bases fit TRBD1. The germline V gene encodes CDR1 SEHNR and CDR2 FQNEAQ (reference sequence). This CDR3 comprises 15 residues. The CDR3 spells CASSSTGQGTSLPAF. In DNA, the CDR3 is TGTGCCAGCAGCTCCACGGGACAGGGGACGTCTCTGCCGGCCTTC.

This sequence joins TRBV14 and TRBJ1-2, with no clear D. CDR1 and CDR2 (germline): SGHDN, FVKESK. The CDR3 is 11 residues long. V lost 1 base and J lost 9, with 6 bases in between. The CDR3 nucleotides are TGTGCCAGCAGCCAAGGATTTCGCTACACCTTC. Protein sequence: CASSQGFRYTF.

This chain uses TRBV18 with TRBJ2-5, with 9 bases lining up with TRBD2. This CDR3 is built from 16 residues. Losses at the gene ends were 1 base for V and 10 bases for J; bases not matched to a gene: 13. Germline CDR1 reads KGHSH; CDR2 reads LQKENI. The CDR3 protein is CASSPLSRTSVKNQYF. As DNA, the CDR3 is TGTGCCAGCTCACCACTTTCCCGGACTAGCGTTAAAAACCAGTACTTC.

This clonotype was seen a few times. The V call is TRBV20-1, the J call TRBJ2-1, with D perhaps TRBD1 (6 bases). The CDR3 has 16 amino acids. The germline V and J ends were trimmed by 3 bases and 1 base, with 16 bases remaining between them. Germline V gene sequence: CDR1 DFQATT, CDR2 SNEGSKA (reference sequence). The DNA of the CDR3 is TGCAGTGCTAGTCCTGGCGGACAGCAATCCTACAATGAGCAGTTCTTC. Its translation is CSASPGGQQSYNEQFF.

This clonotype came up a few times. A much larger clone lies a single base off, so this may be a read error. The genes are TRBV28 and TRBJ2-5; TRBD1 or TRBD2 may be the D gene (5 bases each). CDR3 size: 18 residues. V dropped 3 bases and J dropped 5 bases, with 25 bases sitting between them. Germline V gene data show CDR1 as MDHEN and CDR2 as SYDVKM. In DNA form, the CDR3 reads TGTGCCAGCAGTTTCGGTTGGCAGGAGGCCTCAGGGCTGGAGACCCAGTACTTC. It specifies CASSFGWQEASGLETQYF.

The chain couples TRBV6-5 to TRBJ1-5; D call uncertain. The CDR3 loop spans 13 amino acids. Germline V gene sequence: CDR1 MNHEY, CDR2 SVGAGI. The V end was cut by 3 bases, the J end by 5 bases, with 8 bases between. The CDR3 here is CASSYLNHQPQHF. Here the CDR3 DNA reads TGTGCCAGCAGTTATCTGAACCATCAGCCCCAGCATTTT.

This clonotype was detected many times. The DNA of the CDR3 is TGTGCCAGCCGCACAGGGTTGGAAGAGACCCAGTACTTC. This sequence encodes CASRTGLEETQYF. This chain uses TRBV12-3 or TRBV12-4 with TRBJ2-5, with a tentative D call TRBD1 (6 bases). The CDR3 has 13 residues. The V end lost 8 bases, the J end lost 3 bases, and 13 bases lay between the germline ends.